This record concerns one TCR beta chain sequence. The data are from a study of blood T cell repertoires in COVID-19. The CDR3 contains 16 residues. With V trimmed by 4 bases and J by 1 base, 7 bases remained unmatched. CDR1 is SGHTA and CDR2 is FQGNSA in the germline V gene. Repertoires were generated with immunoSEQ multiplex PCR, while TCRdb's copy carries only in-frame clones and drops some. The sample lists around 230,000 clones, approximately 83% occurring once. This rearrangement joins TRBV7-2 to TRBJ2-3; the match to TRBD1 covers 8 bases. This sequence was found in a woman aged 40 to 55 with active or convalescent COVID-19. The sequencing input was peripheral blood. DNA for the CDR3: TGTGCCAGCAGCTCACGCCCGGGACAGGGCACAGATACGCAGTATTTT. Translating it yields CASSSRPGQGTDTQYF.